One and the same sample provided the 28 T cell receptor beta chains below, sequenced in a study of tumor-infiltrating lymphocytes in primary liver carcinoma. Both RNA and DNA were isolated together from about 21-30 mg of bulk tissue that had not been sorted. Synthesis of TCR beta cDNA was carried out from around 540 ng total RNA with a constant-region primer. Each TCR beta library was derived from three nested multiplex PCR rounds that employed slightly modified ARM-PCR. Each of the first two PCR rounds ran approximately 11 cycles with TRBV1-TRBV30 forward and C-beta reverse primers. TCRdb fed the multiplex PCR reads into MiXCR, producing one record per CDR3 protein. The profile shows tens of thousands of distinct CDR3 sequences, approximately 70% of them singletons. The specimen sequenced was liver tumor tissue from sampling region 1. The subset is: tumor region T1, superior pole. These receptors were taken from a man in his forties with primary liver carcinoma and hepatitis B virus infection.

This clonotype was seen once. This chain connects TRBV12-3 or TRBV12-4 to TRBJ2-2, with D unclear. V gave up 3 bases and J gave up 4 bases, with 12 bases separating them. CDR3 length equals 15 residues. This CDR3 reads CASSFGMSGTGELFF. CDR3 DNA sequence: TGTGCCAGCAGTTTCGGCATGAGTGGCACCGGGGAGCTGTTTTTT.

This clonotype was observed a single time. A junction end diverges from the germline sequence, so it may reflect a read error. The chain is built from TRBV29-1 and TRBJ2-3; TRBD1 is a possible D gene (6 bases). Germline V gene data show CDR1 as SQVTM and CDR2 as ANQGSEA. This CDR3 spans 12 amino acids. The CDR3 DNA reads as TGTATCGTTGATGCAGGGGCAGGGACGCAGTATTTT. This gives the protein CIVDAGAGTQYF.

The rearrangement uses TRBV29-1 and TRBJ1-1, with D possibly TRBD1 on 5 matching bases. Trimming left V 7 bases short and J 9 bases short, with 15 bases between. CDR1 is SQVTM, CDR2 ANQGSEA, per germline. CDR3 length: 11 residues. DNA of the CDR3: TGCAGCGGGGGGATTGGTACTAAAGCTTTCTTT. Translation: CSGGIGTKAFF.

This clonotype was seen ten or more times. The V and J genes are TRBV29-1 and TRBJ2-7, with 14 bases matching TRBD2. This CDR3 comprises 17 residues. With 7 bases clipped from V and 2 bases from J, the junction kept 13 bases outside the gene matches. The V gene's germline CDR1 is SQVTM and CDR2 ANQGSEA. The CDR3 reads CSAFGTSGSNPTYEQYF. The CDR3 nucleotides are TGCAGCGCTTTCGGGACTAGCGGGAGTAACCCCACCTACGAGCAGTACTTC.

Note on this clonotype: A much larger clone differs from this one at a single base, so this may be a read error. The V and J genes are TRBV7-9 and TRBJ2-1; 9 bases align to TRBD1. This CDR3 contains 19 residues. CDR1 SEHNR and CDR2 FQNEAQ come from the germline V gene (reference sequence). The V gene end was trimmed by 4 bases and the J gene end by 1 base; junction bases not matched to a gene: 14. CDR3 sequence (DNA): TGTGCCAGCAGCTCCATACAGGGGGCAGGGATCCCTTCCTACAATGAGCAGTTCTTC. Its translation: CASSSIQGAGIPSYNEQFF.

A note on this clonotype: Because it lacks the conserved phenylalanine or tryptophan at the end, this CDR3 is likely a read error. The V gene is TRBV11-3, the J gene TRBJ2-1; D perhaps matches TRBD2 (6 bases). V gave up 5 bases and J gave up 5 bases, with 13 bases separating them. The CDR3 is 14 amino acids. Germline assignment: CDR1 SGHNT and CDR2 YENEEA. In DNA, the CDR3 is TGTGCCAGCAGCCCGGGGGACTCAAACAATGAGCAGTTCCTC. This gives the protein CASSPGDSNNEQFL.

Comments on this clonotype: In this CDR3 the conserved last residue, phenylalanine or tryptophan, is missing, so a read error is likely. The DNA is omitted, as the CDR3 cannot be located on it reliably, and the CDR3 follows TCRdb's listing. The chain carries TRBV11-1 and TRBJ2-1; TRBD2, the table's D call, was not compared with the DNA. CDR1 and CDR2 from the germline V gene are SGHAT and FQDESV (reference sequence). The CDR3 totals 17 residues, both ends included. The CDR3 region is CASSLGLVGEVDNERFS.

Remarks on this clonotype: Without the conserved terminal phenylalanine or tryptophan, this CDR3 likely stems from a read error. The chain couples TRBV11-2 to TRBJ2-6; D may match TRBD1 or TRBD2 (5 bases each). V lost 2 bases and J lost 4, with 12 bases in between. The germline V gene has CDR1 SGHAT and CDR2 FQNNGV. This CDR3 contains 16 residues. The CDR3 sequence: CASSLSWGRGANVLTS. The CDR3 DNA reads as TGTGCCAGCAGCTTATCGTGGGGACGAGGGGCCAACGTCCTGACTTCC.

This CDR3 is CASHGKAYERYF. The CDR3 DNA is TGTGCCAGCCACGGCAAGGCCTACGAGCGATACTTC. The V call is TRBV12-3 or TRBV12-4, the J call TRBJ2-7; no reliable D call. The CDR3 has 12 residues. Trimming took 8 bases from V and 13 from J, leaving 21 bases between them.

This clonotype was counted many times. For the CDR3, the DNA is TGTGCCAGCAAAACCGGGACAGCCTCTGGGGCCAACGTCCTGACTTTC. Protein: CASKTGTASGANVLTF. The V gene is TRBV6-2 or TRBV6-3, the J gene TRBJ2-6, with TRBD1 matching over 7 bases. CDR3 length: 16 residues. The junction had 6 bases not matched to a gene; V was cut back by 7 bases and J by 0 bases. Germline CDR1 and CDR2: MNHEY and SVGEGT.

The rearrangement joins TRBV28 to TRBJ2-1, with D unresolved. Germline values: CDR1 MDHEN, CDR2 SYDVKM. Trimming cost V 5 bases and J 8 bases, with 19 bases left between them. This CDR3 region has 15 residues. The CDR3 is CASSLTGLSYYEQFF. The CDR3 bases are TGTGCCAGCAGTCTTACCGGGCTTAGTTACTATGAGCAGTTCTTC.

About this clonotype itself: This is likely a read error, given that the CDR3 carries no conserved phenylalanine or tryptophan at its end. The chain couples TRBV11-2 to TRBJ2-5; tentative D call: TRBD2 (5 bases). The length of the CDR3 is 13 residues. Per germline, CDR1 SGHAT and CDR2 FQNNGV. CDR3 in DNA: TGTGCCAACAGCTTTAGCGTCGAAGAGACCCAGTACCTC. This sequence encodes CANSFSVEETQYL.

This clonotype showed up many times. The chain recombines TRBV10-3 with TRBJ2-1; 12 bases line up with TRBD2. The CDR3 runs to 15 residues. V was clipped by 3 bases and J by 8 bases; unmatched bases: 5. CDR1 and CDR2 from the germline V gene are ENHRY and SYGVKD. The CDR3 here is CAISDGLAGGDEQFF. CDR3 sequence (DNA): TGTGCCATCAGTGACGGGCTAGCGGGAGGGGATGAGCAGTTCTTC.

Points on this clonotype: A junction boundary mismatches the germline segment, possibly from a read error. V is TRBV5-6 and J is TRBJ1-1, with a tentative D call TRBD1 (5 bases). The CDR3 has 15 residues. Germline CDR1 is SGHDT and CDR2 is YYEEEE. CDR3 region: CASRLGGGGDTEAFF. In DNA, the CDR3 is TGTGCCAGCAGGTTGGGGGGGGGAGGGGACACTGAAGCTTTCTTT. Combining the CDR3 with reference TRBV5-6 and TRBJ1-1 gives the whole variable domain DAGVTQSPTHLIKTRGQQVTLRCSPKSGHDTVSWYQQALGQGPQFIFQYYEEEERQRGNFPDRFSGHQFPNYSSELNVNALLLGDSALYLCASRLGGGGDTEAFFGQGTRLTVV.

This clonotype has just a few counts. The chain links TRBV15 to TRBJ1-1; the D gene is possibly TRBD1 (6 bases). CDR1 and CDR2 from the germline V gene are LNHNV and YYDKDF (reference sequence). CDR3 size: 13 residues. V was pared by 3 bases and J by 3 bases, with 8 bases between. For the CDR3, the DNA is TGTGCCACCAGCAGTCAGGGGTACACTGAAGCTTTCTTT. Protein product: CATSSQGYTEAFF. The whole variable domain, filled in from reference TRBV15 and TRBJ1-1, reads DAMVIQNPRYQVTQFGKPVTLSCSQTLNHNVMYWYQQKSSQAPKLLFHYYDKDFNNEADTPDNFQSRRPNTSFCFLDIRSPGLGDTAMYLCATSSQGYTEAFFGQGTRLTVV.

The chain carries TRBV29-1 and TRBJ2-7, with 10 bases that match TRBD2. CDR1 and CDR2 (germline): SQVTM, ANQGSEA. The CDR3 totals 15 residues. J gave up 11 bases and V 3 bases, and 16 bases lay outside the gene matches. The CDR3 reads CSVELQREGPYVEYF. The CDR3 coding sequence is TGCAGCGTTGAGTTGCAGCGGGAGGGCCCTTACGTGGAGTACTTC.

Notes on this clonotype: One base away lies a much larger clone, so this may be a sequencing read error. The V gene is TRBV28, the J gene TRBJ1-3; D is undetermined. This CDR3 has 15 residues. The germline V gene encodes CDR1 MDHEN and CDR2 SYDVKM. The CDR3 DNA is TGTGCCAACAGTTTTGGGAGGGCGATGAGAAACACCATATATTTT. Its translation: CANSFGRAMRNTIYF.

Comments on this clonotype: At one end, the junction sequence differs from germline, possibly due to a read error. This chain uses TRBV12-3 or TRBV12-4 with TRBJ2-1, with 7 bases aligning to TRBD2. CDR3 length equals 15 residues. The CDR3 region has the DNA TGTGCCAGCACTCGTGTCCGGGGGGACTACAATGAGCAGATCTTC. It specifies CASTRVRGDYNEQIF.

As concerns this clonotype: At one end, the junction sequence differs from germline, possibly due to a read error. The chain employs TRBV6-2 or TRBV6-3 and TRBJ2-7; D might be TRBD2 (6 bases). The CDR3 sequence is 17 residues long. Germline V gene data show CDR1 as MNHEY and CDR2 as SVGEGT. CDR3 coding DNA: TGTGCCGGCAGTTCTAGCGCGGGATCTCTGCTGGGCTACGAGCAGTACTTC. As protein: CAGSSSAGSLLGYEQYF.

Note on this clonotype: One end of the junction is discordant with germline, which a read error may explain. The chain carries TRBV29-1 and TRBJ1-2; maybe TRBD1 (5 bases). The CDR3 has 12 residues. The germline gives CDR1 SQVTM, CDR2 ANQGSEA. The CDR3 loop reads CRVAQTVDDYTF. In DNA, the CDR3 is TGCAGGGTTGCCCAGACAGTAGATGACTATACCTTC.

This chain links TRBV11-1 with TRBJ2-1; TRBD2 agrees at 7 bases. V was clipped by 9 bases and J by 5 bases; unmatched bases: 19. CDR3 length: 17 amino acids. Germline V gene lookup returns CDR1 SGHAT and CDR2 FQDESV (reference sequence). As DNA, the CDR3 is TGTGCCAGGAGCCTGGCACTGGCGGGAGAAGTTGACAATGAGCAGTTCTTC. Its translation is CARSLALAGEVDNEQFF.

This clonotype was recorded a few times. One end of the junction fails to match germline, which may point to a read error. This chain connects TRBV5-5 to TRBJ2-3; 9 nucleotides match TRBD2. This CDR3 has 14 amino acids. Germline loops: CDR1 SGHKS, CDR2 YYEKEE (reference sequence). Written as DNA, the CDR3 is TGTGCCAGCAGCTTGGGAGTAGCGGGAGATACGCAATATTTT. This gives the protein CASSLGVAGDTQYF.

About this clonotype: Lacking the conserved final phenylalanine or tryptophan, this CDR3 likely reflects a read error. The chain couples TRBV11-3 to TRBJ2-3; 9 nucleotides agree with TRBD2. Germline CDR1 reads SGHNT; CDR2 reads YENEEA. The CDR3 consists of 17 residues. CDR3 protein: CAGSLGVTSGSTDTQYS. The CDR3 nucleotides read TGTGCTGGCAGCTTAGGGGTAACTAGCGGGAGCACAGATACGCAGTATTCT.

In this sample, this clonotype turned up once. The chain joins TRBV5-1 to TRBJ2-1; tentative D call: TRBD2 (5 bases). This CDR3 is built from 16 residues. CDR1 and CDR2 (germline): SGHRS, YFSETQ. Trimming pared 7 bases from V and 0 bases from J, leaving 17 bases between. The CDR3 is CASEKLEVSSYNEQFF. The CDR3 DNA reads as TGCGCCAGCGAGAAACTAGAGGTAAGCTCCTACAATGAGCAGTTCTTC.

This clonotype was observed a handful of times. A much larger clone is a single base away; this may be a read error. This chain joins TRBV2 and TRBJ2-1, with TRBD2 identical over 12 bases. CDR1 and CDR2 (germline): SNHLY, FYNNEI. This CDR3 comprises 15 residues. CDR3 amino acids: CASSELAGGPHEHFF. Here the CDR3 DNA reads TGTGCCAGCAGTGAACTAGCGGGAGGGCCGCATGAGCACTTCTTC.

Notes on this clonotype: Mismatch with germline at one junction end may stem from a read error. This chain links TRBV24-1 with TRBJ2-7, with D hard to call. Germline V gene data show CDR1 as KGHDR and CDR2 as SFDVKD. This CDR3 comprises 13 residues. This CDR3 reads CATGALDGYVQYF. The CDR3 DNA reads TGTGCCACCGGTGCATTGGACGGCTACGTGCAGTACTTC.

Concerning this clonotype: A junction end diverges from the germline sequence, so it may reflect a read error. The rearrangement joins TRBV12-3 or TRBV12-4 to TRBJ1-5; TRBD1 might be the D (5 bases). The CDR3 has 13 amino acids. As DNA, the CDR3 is TGTGCCACCGCGGAGAGGGGTGCTCAGCCCCATCATTTT. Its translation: CATAERGAQPHHF.

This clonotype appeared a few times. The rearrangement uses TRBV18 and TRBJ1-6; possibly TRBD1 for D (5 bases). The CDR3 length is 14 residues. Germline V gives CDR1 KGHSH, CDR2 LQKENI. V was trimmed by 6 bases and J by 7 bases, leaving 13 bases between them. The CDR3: CASSPRDGNSPLHF. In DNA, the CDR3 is TGTGCCAGCTCGCCCCGGGACGGGAATTCACCCCTCCACTTT.